These 27 T cell receptor beta chains originate from one sample sequenced in a study of T cells in Graves' hyperthyroidism and ophthalmopathy. The CDR3 regions of TCR beta were amplified from RNA transcripts. A first-round RT-PCR of the TCR CDR3 used the HTBI primer set. TCRdb passed the multiplex PCR reads through MiXCR, listing each CDR3 protein once. The repertoire has 600,000 or so distinct CDR3 sequences, roughly 14% of them found once; the top ten carry roughly an eighth. Sequencing was done on a sample of blood. The receptors originated from a woman between 45 and 65 years old with Graves' ophthalmopathy.

The sample holds many counts of this clonotype. The gene calls are TRBV28 and TRBJ2-3; no clear D gene. The germline CDR1 and CDR2 sequences are MDHEN and SYDVKM. V lost 2 bases, J lost 1 base, and 10 bases lay in between. This CDR3 contains 15 residues. CDR3 bases: TGTGCCAGCAGTTTAGAGCCCTCTCGCACAGATACGCAGTATTTT. Encoded protein: CASSLEPSRTDTQYF.

In its sample, this clonotype was seen a few times. The rearrangement uses TRBV19 and TRBJ2-2, with a tentative D call TRBD1 (5 bases). Trimming took 3 bases from V and 3 from J, leaving 8 bases between them. This CDR3 comprises 14 residues. Per the germline V gene, CDR1 is LNHDA and CDR2 is SQIVND (reference sequence). The CDR3: CASSMTEHTGELFF. The CDR3 DNA is TGTGCCAGTAGTATGACAGAACACACCGGGGAGCTGTTTTTT.

The table lists this clonotype with a few counts. The genes are TRBV5-5 and TRBJ2-4, with 10 bases matching TRBD2. The germline V gene has CDR1 SGHKS and CDR2 YYEKEE (reference sequence). This CDR3 comprises 13 residues. Trimming removed 8 bases from V and 7 bases from J; junction bases left unmatched: 6. CDR3 residues: CASEAGGRNIQYF. For the CDR3, the DNA is TGTGCCAGTGAAGCGGGAGGGCGGAACATTCAGTACTTC. Complete variable domain (other parts from reference TRBV5-5 and TRBJ2-4): DAGVTQSPTHLIKTRGQQVTLRCSPISGHKSVSWYQQVLGQGPQFIFQYYEKEERGRGNFPDRFSARQFPNYSSELNVNALLLGDSALYLCASEAGGRNIQYFGAGTRLSVL.

Only a few counts were recorded for this clonotype. CDR3 DNA sequence: TGTGCCAGTTTAGGACGGCACACTGAAGCTTTCTTT. Translated, it gives CASLGRHTEAFF. The V call is TRBV6-2 or TRBV6-3, the J call TRBJ1-1, with D uncertain. The V and J ends lost 9 bases and 3 bases respectively, with 11 bases between them. The germline gives CDR1 MNHEY, CDR2 SVGEGT. The CDR3 loop spans 12 amino acids.

This clonotype was recorded many times. The chain employs TRBV10-3 and TRBJ2-7, with 11 bases matching TRBD1. The CDR3 contains 15 residues. The V gene's germline CDR1 is ENHRY and CDR2 SYGVKD. Unmatched junction bases numbered 6, after V lost 4 bases and J lost 4 bases. The CDR3 protein is CAISGRTGGRYEQYF. The CDR3 nucleotides are TGTGCCATCAGTGGCAGGACAGGGGGCCGGTACGAGCAGTACTTC.

This clonotype came up many times. The chain joins TRBV20-1 to TRBJ2-3; no reliable D call. This CDR3 comprises 13 residues. Germline V gene sequence: CDR1 DFQATT, CDR2 SNEGSKA (reference sequence). Trimming left V 7 bases short and J 0 bases short, with 11 bases between. This CDR3 is CSGSMTSTDTQYF. The CDR3 DNA reads TGCAGTGGCTCGATGACTAGCACAGATACGCAGTATTTT.

The V and J genes are TRBV4-1 and TRBJ2-1, with unresolved D. Per germline, CDR1 MGHRA and CDR2 YSYEKL. The CDR3 is 12 amino acids. Between the trimmed V and J ends, which lost 0 bases and 9 bases, there was a span of 6 bases. The CDR3 region has the DNA TGCGCCAGCAGCCAAGATAGGCGTGAGCAGTTCTTC. Translation: CASSQDRREQFF.

This clonotype was seen many times. The chain recombines TRBV11-3 with TRBJ2-1, with TRBD2 matching over 7 bases. Germline loops: CDR1 SGHNT, CDR2 YENEEA. Trimming removed 1 base from V and 0 bases from J; junction bases left unmatched: 3. This CDR3 spans 16 amino acids. CDR3 DNA: TGTGCCAGCAGCTTAGTCCGCGGGAGCTCCTACAATGAGCAGTTCTTC. Its protein is CASSLVRGSSYNEQFF.

A note on this clonotype: A single base separates this from a much larger clone, so it may be a read error. The chain links TRBV6-2 or TRBV6-3 to TRBJ2-1; 8 nucleotides agree with TRBD1. Germline V CDR1 and CDR2: MNHEY, SVGEGT. With 2 bases clipped from V and 7 bases from J, the junction kept 13 bases outside the gene matches. This CDR3 is 17 amino acids long. The CDR3 DNA is TGTGCCAGCAGTTACCCGAAAGGGCAGGGGGCAGGGAATGAGCAGTTCTTC. This translates into CASSYPKGQGAGNEQFF.

In its sample, this clonotype was seen many times. The chain joins TRBV3-1 to TRBJ2-7; 8 bases are a match to TRBD1. Germline V lookup: CDR1 LGHDT, CDR2 YNNKEL (reference sequence). The V gene end was trimmed by 3 bases and the J gene end by 6 bases; junction bases not matched to a gene: 10. The CDR3 length is 15 residues. CDR3: CASSQSRDRLFEQYF. The DNA of the CDR3 is TGTGCCAGCAGCCAGTCCCGGGACAGGCTCTTCGAGCAGTACTTC.

V gene TRBV9 combines with J gene TRBJ2-1; D is unclear. The CDR3 runs 13 residues. The germline CDR1 and CDR2 sequences are SGDLS and YYNGEE. The V end lost 0 bases, the J end lost 5 bases, and 6 bases lay between the germline ends. The chain's CDR3 is CASSVDLHNEQFF. The CDR3 DNA follows: TGTGCCAGCAGCGTAGACTTACACAATGAGCAGTTCTTC.

This sequence joins TRBV6-2 or TRBV6-3 and TRBJ2-7, with 11 nucleotides matching TRBD2. J was trimmed by 6 bases and V by 5 bases; bases with no gene match: 12. The germline V gene has CDR1 MNHEY and CDR2 SVGEGT. This CDR3 region has 16 residues. The CDR3 DNA is TGTGCCAGCAGTACCCCTAGCGGGAGGACGAAGGGCGAGCAGTACTTC. Its protein is CASSTPSGRTKGEQYF.

The table lists this clonotype with a few counts. The chain recombines TRBV12-3 or TRBV12-4 with TRBJ2-1; TRBD2 aligns across 7 bases. The CDR3 spans 13 residues. Written as DNA, the CDR3 is TGTGCAATCCGGGCTAGCGGTTACAATGAGCAGTTCTTC. Its translation: CAIRASGYNEQFF.

The count of this clonotype is one. The chain employs TRBV11-3 and TRBJ2-6; D might be TRBD2 (7 bases). The CDR3 is made up of 18 amino acids. Trimming cost V 5 bases and J 1 base, with 18 bases left between them. CDR1 is SGHNT and CDR2 is YENEEA in the germline V gene. CDR3 bases: TGTGCCAGCAGCCCCCTCGAGGGAGGGGGTTCTGGGGCCAACGTCCTGACTTTC. Translation: CASSPLEGGGSGANVLTF. The full variable domain, completed using reference TRBV11-3 and TRBJ2-6, is EAGVVQSPRYKIIEKKQPVAFWCNPISGHNTLYWYLQNLGQGPELLIRYENEEAVDDSQLPKDRFSAERLKGVDSTLKIQPAELGDSAVYLCASSPLEGGGSGANVLTFGAGSRLTVL.

This clonotype has a count of ten or more. The CDR3 coding sequence is TGCAGTGCTAGATCCGGACAGGGATTGTACGAGCAGTACTTC. This sequence encodes CSARSGQGLYEQYF. This chain uses TRBV20-1 with TRBJ2-7, with 8 bases that match TRBD1. The V segment lost 2 bases and the J segment 4 bases; nucleotides outside the gene matches: 7. Germline CDR1 and CDR2: DFQATT and SNEGSKA (reference sequence). The CDR3 totals 14 residues.

This clonotype occurred many times. V is TRBV7-3 and J is TRBJ1-1, with no clear D. This CDR3 spans 13 amino acids. The V end was cut by 1 base, the J end by 6 bases, with 9 bases between. Germline CDR1 is SGHTA and CDR2 is FQGTGA. CDR3 coding DNA: TGTGCCAGCAGCTTAAGTTCGGGAGCTGAAGCTTTCTTT. Amino acid sequence: CASSLSSGAEAFF.

This clonotype showed up just a few times. The gene calls are TRBV15 and TRBJ1-4; D not resolved. V was shortened by 3 bases and J by 8 bases, with 4 bases between the two germline ends. CDR1 is LNHNV and CDR2 is YYDKDF in the germline V gene (reference sequence). CDR3 length equals 11 residues. The CDR3 DNA is TGTGCCACCAGCAGTTACGAAAAACTGTTTTTT. Protein product: CATSSYEKLFF.

This clonotype was found a few times. This sequence joins TRBV29-1 and TRBJ2-1, with D perhaps TRBD2 (6 bases). Germline CDR1 is SQVTM and CDR2 is ANQGSEA. The CDR3 is 13 residues long. The germline V and J ends were trimmed by 4 bases and 4 bases, with 11 bases remaining between them. The CDR3, as DNA: TGCAGCGTTGCAGGACTAAGTTACAATGAGCAGTTCTTC. Encoded protein: CSVAGLSYNEQFF.

At least ten counts were recorded for this clonotype. The chain is built from TRBV13 and TRBJ2-5; D gene uncertain. Trimming cost V 2 bases and J 0 bases, with 7 bases left between them. The CDR3 has 14 amino acids. Germline CDR1 and CDR2: PRHDT and FYEKMQ (reference sequence). DNA for the CDR3: TGTGCCAGCAGCTTATTAGGGAACCAAGAGACCCAGTACTTC. Translated: CASSLLGNQETQYF.

The V call is TRBV2, the J call TRBJ2-1; D remains ambiguous. From germline, CDR1 is SNHLY and CDR2 FYNNEI. This CDR3 has 12 amino acids. With 4 bases removed from V and 4 bases from J, the gap between germline ends came to 5 bases. CDR3 amino acids: CASSVNYNEQFF. The CDR3 DNA follows: TGTGCCAGCAGTGTCAATTACAATGAGCAGTTCTTC.

This clonotype was observed at least ten times. The chain couples TRBV20-1 to TRBJ2-5; D is ambiguous. Germline V gives CDR1 DFQATT, CDR2 SNEGSKA (reference sequence). Trimming removed 6 bases from V and 1 base from J, with 12 bases in between. The CDR3 contains 13 residues. CDR3 nucleotides: TGCAGTGCCACGACACCTAGCCAAGAGACCCAGTACTTC. Encoded protein: CSATTPSQETQYF.

This clonotype was recorded at least ten times. The CDR3 region is CASSLVGTRYQETQYF. CDR3 DNA: TGTGCCAGCAGCTTAGTAGGTACACGGTACCAAGAGACCCAGTACTTC. This chain joins TRBV7-2 and TRBJ2-5, with D uncertain. Germline assignment: CDR1 SGHTA and CDR2 FQGNSA. CDR3 length equals 16 residues. V lost 1 base to trimming and J lost 0 bases, with 12 bases between them. The variable domain in full, with the rest retrieved from reference TRBV7-2 and TRBJ2-5, is GAGVSQSPSNKVTEKGKDVELRCDPISGHTALYWYRQSLGQGLEFLIYFQGNSAPDKSGLPSDRFSAERTGGSVSTLTIQRTQQEDSAVYLCASSLVGTRYQETQYFGPGTRLLVL.

There are many counts of this clonotype. This chain connects TRBV7-3 to TRBJ1-1; D not resolved. CDR1 and CDR2 (germline): SGHTA, FQGTGA. Trimming removed 5 bases from V and 8 bases from J, with 15 bases in between. This CDR3 spans 13 amino acids. The CDR3 bases are TGTGCCAGCAGCCCCTGGCCCGGTGGCGAAGCTTTCTTT. Its translation is CASSPWPGGEAFF.

In the case of this clonotype: A clone one base away is much larger, so this may be a read error. The chain uses TRBV15 and TRBJ2-2; the D gene is possibly TRBD2 (5 bases). CDR1 LNHNV and CDR2 YYDKDF come from the germline V gene (reference sequence). This CDR3 is built from 15 residues. For the CDR3, the DNA is TGTGCCACCAGCCCTCACGCTAGGCCCACCGGGAAGCTGTTTTTT. The encoded protein is CATSPHARPTGKLFF.

This clonotype has a count of ten or more. V is TRBV7-3 and J is TRBJ2-2; the D is unclear. The CDR3 contains 14 residues. Looked up from germline, CDR1 is SGHTA and CDR2 is FQGTGA. V lost 1 base and J lost 5, with 8 bases in between. The CDR3 reads CASSLRRGTGELFF. Written as DNA, the CDR3 is TGTGCCAGCAGCTTAAGGCGTGGTACCGGGGAGCTGTTTTTT.

This clonotype was picked up many times. This chain links TRBV18 with TRBJ2-7; 11 bases agree with TRBD1. CDR1 is KGHSH and CDR2 is LQKENI in the germline V gene. The length of the CDR3 is 15 residues. V lost 2 bases and J lost 5; bases outside the gene matches: 5. CDR3 residues: CASSPGTGGTHEQYF. The CDR3 DNA follows: TGTGCCAGCTCACCAGGGACAGGGGGGACCCACGAGCAGTACTTC.

The table lists this clonotype with many counts. CDR3 sequence reads: CASSLGIGGSYNEQFF. DNA for the CDR3: TGTGCCAGCAGCTTAGGAATTGGCGGCTCCTACAATGAGCAGTTCTTC. The chain links TRBV7-6 to TRBJ2-1; D call uncertain. The CDR3 is 16 residues long. V was clipped by 1 base and J by 0 bases, with 10 bases between them. Germline CDR1 and CDR2: SGHVS and FNYEAQ.